This T cell receptor beta chain was sequenced during a study of identifying expanded T cells in peripheral blood. Repertoires were generated with immunoSEQ multiplex PCR, while TCRdb's copy carries only in-frame clones and drops some. The table lists 100,000 or so clones, approximately 90% of them singletons, with less than 20% in the top ten. General study results and limits: Approximately 2-week clone count variance significantly increased as total template count grew. Over two and four weeks, about 15 and 19 clones changed, versus approximately 1.1 between replicates.

Healthy donors had no documented immune events, such as infections, while sampled. Comment on this clone: Its cognate antigen is unknown.

The receptor's source is a person aged 18-69 years in good health. Sequenced material: blood.

The CDR3 DNA reads as TGTGCCAGCAGTGATACTTGGGTTCATGGCTACACCTTC. Its protein product is CASSDTWVHGYTF. J is TRBJ1-2 and V is TRBV6-1; D is uncertain. CDR3 length: 13 amino acids. CDR1 and CDR2 (germline): MNHNS, SASEGT. V gave up 3 bases and J gave up 6 bases, with 11 bases separating them.